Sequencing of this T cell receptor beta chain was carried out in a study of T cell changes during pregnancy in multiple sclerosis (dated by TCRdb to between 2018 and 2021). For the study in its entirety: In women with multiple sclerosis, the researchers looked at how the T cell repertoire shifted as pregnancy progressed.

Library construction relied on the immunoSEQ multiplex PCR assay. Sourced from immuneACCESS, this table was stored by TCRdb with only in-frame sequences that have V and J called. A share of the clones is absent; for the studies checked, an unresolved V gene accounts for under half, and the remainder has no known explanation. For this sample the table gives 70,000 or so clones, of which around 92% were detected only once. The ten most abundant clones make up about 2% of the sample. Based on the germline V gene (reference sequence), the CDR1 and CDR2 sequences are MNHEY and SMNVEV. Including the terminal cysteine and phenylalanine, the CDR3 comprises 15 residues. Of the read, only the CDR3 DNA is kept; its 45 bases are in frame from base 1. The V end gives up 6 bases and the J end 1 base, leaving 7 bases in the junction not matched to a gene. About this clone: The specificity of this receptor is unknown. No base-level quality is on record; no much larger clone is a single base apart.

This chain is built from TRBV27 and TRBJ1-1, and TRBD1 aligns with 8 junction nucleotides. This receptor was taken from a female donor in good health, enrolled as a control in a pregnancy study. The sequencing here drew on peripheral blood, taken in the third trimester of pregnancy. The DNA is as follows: TGTGCCAGCAGGGCTTACAGGGGGAAGAACACTGAAGCTTTCTTT. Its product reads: CASRAYRGKNTEAFF.